These 17 T cell receptor beta chains share one sample of origin, sequenced in a study of patients and donors after allogeneic stem cell transplantation. TCRdb reprocessed the RT-PCR reads via MiXCR and lists one record per CDR3 protein. The table includes 900,000 to 1,000,000 distinct CDR3 sequences, about a sixth detected once. Material for sequencing was blood, either unsorted or a sorted T cell fraction (not recorded which). These receptors were taken from a human donor who was either an allogeneic HSCT recipient or a stem cell or donor lymphocyte infusion donor (not recorded which). It is not recorded whose cells these are; they may come from a transplant donor.

This clonotype has only a few counts. V usage is TRBV29-1 and J usage is TRBJ1-4; weak D call: TRBD1 (6 bases). Germline V gives CDR1 SQVTM, CDR2 ANQGSEA. The V gene lost 7 bases and the J gene lost 0 bases, with 12 bases spanning the gap. The CDR3 totals 14 residues. The CDR3 sequence: CSAIHRATNEKLFF. The DNA of the CDR3 is TGCAGCGCAATCCACAGGGCAACTAATGAAAAACTGTTTTTT. Filled out from reference TRBV29-1 and TRBJ1-4, the complete variable domain reads SAVISQKPSRDICQRGTSLTIQCQVDSQVTMMFWYRQQPGQSLTLIATANQGSEATYESGFVIDKFPISRPNLTFSTLTVSNMSPEDSSIYLCSAIHRATNEKLFFGSGTQLSVL.

V gene TRBV12-3 or TRBV12-4 combines with J gene TRBJ2-2; tentative D call: TRBD2 (6 bases). The CDR3 has 14 amino acids. Trimming took off 6 bases at V and 2 bases at J, with 10 bases between the two ends. The CDR3 loop is CASRLAHNTGELFF. CDR3 in DNA: TGTGCCAGCAGGCTAGCGCATAACACCGGGGAGCTGTTTTTT.

This sequence joins TRBV7-2 and TRBJ2-5, with D uncertain. The CDR3 sequence is 11 residues long. Per the germline V gene, CDR1 is SGHTA and CDR2 is FQGNSA. V was pared by 1 base and J by 7 bases, with 4 bases between. Here the CDR3 reads CASSLVVTQYF. The CDR3 DNA sequence: TGTGCCAGCAGCTTAGTCGTGACCCAGTACTTC.

CDR3 amino acids: CASSPGLRDTEAFF. In DNA, the CDR3 is TGCGCCAGCAGCCCTGGACTGAGAGACACTGAAGCTTTCTTT. This chain uses TRBV5-1 with TRBJ1-1; D gene uncertain. The CDR3 has 14 amino acids. In germline, CDR1 is SGHRS, CDR2 YFSETQ. The germline V and J ends were trimmed by 4 bases and 3 bases, with 13 bases remaining between them. The variable domain in full, with the rest retrieved from reference TRBV5-1 and TRBJ1-1, is KAGVTQTPRYLIKTRGQQVTLSCSPISGHRSVSWYQQTPGQGLQFLFEYFSETQRNKGNFPGRFSGRQFSNSRSEMNVSTLELGDSALYLCASSPGLRDTEAFFGQGTRLTVV.

The genes are TRBV6-1 and TRBJ2-1; 8 bases are shared with TRBD1. Germline-derived CDR1 and CDR2 are MNHNS and SASEGT. The CDR3 runs to 17 residues. V trimming: 5 bases; J trimming: 5 bases; junction bases outside the gene matches: 14. The CDR3 sequence: CASSPRNRGASHNEQFF. For the CDR3, the DNA is TGTGCCAGCAGTCCGCGGAACAGGGGGGCCTCTCACAATGAGCAGTTCTTC.

In its sample, this clonotype was seen once. This chain links TRBV5-1 with TRBJ1-2, with D possibly being TRBD1 (5 bases). Germline-derived CDR1 and CDR2 are SGHRS and YFSETQ. V was clipped by 0 bases and J by 6 bases, with 12 bases between them. The CDR3 runs to 14 residues. The DNA of the CDR3 is TGCGCCAGCAGCTTGGCTACAGGCCTTGATGGCTACACCTTC. As protein: CASSLATGLDGYTF.

This clonotype was recorded many times. One end of the junction is discordant with germline, which a read error may explain. This chain links TRBV7-9 with TRBJ1-1; the D gene is possibly TRBD1 (5 bases). The CDR3 extends over 12 amino acids. Germline V CDR1 and CDR2: SEHNR, FQNEAQ (reference sequence). CDR3: CASSLGVTEAFF. The CDR3 bases are TGTGCCAGCAGTTTAGGGGTCACTGAAGCTTTCTTT.

Only a few counts were recorded for this clonotype. V usage is TRBV4-1 and J usage is TRBJ2-5; no reliable D call. V dropped 0 bases and J dropped 5 bases, with 16 bases sitting between them. Germline CDR1 MGHRA, CDR2 YSYEKL. The length of the CDR3 is 16 residues. The CDR3 protein is CASSQDEEELWETQYF. The CDR3 DNA follows: TGCGCCAGCAGCCAAGATGAAGAGGAACTCTGGGAGACCCAGTACTTC.

This clonotype turned up a few times. The V gene is TRBV5-6, the J gene TRBJ1-1; D unresolved. The ends were cut back, 0 bases at V and 1 base at J, with 7 bases in the middle. Germline-derived CDR1 and CDR2 are SGHDT and YYEEEE. This CDR3 comprises 14 residues. The CDR3 region has the DNA TGTGCCAGCAGCTTGGGACACGGGAACACTGAAGCTTTCTTT. This gives the protein CASSLGHGNTEAFF. Looking up the rest from reference TRBV5-6 and TRBJ1-1 gives the full variable domain: DAGVTQSPTHLIKTRGQQVTLRCSPKSGHDTVSWYQQALGQGPQFIFQYYEEEERQRGNFPDRFSGHQFPNYSSELNVNALLLGDSALYLCASSLGHGNTEAFFGQGTRLTVV.

The chain employs TRBV5-6 and TRBJ1-5; D gene unclear. The CDR3 has 13 residues. Trimming left V 5 bases short and J 3 bases short, with 9 bases between. The germline V gene encodes CDR1 SGHDT and CDR2 YYEEEE. CDR3 sequence reads: CASSMLPNQPQHF. CDR3 DNA: TGTGCCAGCAGTATGCTACCCAATCAGCCCCAGCATTTT.

V and J are TRBV15 and TRBJ1-1; D perhaps matches TRBD1 (6 bases). Germline V lookup: CDR1 LNHNV, CDR2 YYDKDF (reference sequence). V lost 0 bases, J lost 8 bases, and 10 bases lay in between. The CDR3 contains 13 residues. CDR3 region: CATSRDRQAEAFF. DNA of the CDR3: TGTGCCACCAGCAGAGATAGACAGGCAGAAGCTTTCTTT.

The rearrangement joins TRBV7-9 to TRBJ2-7; D gene ambiguous. The CDR3 totals 14 residues. Trimming took off 4 bases at V and 6 bases at J, with 16 bases between the two ends. Germline CDR1 SEHNR, CDR2 FQNEAQ (reference sequence). As DNA, the CDR3 is TGTGCCAGCAGCTCAGACCGGGCCCAAGGCGAGCAGTACTTC. As protein: CASSSDRAQGEQYF.

A remark on this clonotype: The junction departs from the called germline gene at one end, perhaps through a read error. This chain uses TRBV2 with TRBJ1-2; D gene uncertain. This CDR3 spans 12 amino acids. In germline, CDR1 is SNHLY, CDR2 FYNNEI. In DNA, the CDR3 is TGTGCCAGCACTGAAGGTGGCTTCGGCTACACCTTC. Translated: CASTEGGFGYTF.

This clonotype turned up a few times. The CDR3 region is CATSTSGTDTQYF. CDR3 nucleotide sequence: TGTGCCACCAGTACAAGCGGTACAGATACGCAGTATTTT. V gene TRBV24-1 combines with J gene TRBJ2-3; D might be TRBD2 (5 bases). CDR3 size: 13 residues. V lost 6 bases and J lost 3, with 9 bases in between. Germline V gene lookup returns CDR1 KGHDR and CDR2 SFDVKD.

The gene calls are TRBV12-3 or TRBV12-4 and TRBJ1-5; possibly TRBD1 for D (6 bases). Trimming pared 6 bases from V and 4 bases from J, leaving 16 bases between. The CDR3 covers 15 residues. CDR3 DNA: TGTGCCAGCAGGATATCCGGGACAAGTAATCAGCCCCAGCATTTT. Translated: CASRISGTSNQPQHF.

This clonotype was recorded many times. The chain recombines TRBV4-3 with TRBJ2-1; D uncertain. This CDR3 has 14 residues. CDR1 is LGHNA, CDR2 YSLEER, per germline. Trimming removed 1 base from V and 2 bases from J, with 6 bases in between. The DNA for the CDR3 is TGCGCCAGCAGCCAAGTAACTACCTACAATGAGCAGTTCTTC. Protein sequence: CASSQVTTYNEQFF.

This clonotype was detected ten times or more. The chain is built from TRBV12-3 or TRBV12-4 and TRBJ2-5; 7 nucleotides align to TRBD1. This CDR3 has 11 residues. V gave up 4 bases and J gave up 7 bases; unmatched junction bases: 0. This chain's CDR3 is CASSSGGTQYF. DNA of the CDR3: TGTGCCAGCAGTTCAGGGGGGACCCAGTACTTC.